Sequencing of this T cell receptor beta chain was carried out in a study of technical replicates of blood from a handful of donors. Libraries were prepared by immunoSEQ multiplex PCR; TCRdb keeps only in-frame clonotypes and omits some of them. The sample shows about 73,000 clones, 93% of them seen only once. Germline assignment: CDR1 KGHSH and CDR2 LQKENI. The CDR3 runs 16 residues. Trimming cost V 4 bases and J 5 bases; bases outside gene matches: 5. Sequenced: T cells isolated from PBMCs. The source is a human donor in good health. The genes are TRBV18 and TRBJ2-1, with 13 bases identical to TRBD2. The CDR3, as DNA: TGTGCCAGCTCACTACGTACTAGCGGGGGGGACAATGAGCAGTTCTTC. This encodes CASSLRTSGGDNEQFF. The complete variable domain, with remaining parts taken from reference TRBV18 and TRBJ2-1, reads NAGVMQNPRHLVRRRGQEARLRCSPMKGHSHVYWYRQLPEEGLKFMVYLQKENIIDESGMPKERFSAEFPKEGPSILRIQQVVRGDSAAYFCASSLRTSGGDNEQFFGPGTRLTVL.